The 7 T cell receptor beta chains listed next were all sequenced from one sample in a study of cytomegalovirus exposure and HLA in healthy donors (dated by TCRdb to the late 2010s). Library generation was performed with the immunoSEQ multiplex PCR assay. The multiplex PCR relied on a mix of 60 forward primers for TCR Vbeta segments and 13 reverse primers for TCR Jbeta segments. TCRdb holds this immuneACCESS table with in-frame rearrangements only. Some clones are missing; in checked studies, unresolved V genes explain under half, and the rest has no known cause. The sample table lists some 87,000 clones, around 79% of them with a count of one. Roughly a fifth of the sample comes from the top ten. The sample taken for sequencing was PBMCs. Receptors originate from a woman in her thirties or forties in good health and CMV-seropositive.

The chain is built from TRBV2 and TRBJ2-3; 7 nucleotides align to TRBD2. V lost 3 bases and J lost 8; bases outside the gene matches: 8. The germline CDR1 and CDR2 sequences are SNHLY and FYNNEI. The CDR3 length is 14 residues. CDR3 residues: CASSDLGGRGTQYF. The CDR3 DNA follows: TGTGCCAGCAGTGATTTGGGAGGGCGGGGTACGCAGTATTTT.

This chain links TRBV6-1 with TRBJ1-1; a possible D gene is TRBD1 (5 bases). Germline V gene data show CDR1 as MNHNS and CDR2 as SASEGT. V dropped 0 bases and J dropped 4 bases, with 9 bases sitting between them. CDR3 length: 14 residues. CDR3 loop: CASSEAGVSTEAFF. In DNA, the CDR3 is TGTGCCAGCAGTGAAGCAGGGGTGAGCACTGAAGCTTTCTTT.

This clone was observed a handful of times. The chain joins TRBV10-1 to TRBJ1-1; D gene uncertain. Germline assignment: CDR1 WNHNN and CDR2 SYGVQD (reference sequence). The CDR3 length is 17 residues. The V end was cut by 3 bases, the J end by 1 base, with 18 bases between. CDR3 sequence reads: CASSDRPPPRQNTEAFF. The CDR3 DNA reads TGCGCCAGCAGTGACCGACCCCCCCCGCGACAGAACACTGAAGCTTTCTTT.

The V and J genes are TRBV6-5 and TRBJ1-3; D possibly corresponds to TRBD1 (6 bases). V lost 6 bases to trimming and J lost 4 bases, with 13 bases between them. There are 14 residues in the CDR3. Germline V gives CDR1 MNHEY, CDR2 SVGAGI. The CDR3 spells CASSLQGLGNTIYF. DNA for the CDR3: TGTGCCAGCAGCTTACAGGGTTTGGGAAACACCATATATTTT.

The CDR3 region is CASSKKALTNYEQYF. The CDR3 bases are TGTGCCAGCAGCAAAAAAGCCCTAACCAACTACGAGCAGTACTTC. This chain links TRBV6-5 with TRBJ2-7; D gene unclear. Trimming cost V 6 bases and J 3 bases, with 18 bases left between them. This CDR3 is built from 15 residues. Germline assignment: CDR1 MNHEY and CDR2 SVGAGI.

CDR3 in DNA: TGTGCCAGTGGGGTGGACAGGGGGCGCAAAGAGCAGTACTTC. Its protein product is CASGVDRGRKEQYF. This rearrangement joins TRBV2 to TRBJ2-7, with 11 positions matching TRBD1. Germline-derived CDR1 and CDR2 are SNHLY and FYNNEI. This CDR3 is built from 14 residues. J lost 7 bases, V lost 9 bases, and 11 bases had no gene match.

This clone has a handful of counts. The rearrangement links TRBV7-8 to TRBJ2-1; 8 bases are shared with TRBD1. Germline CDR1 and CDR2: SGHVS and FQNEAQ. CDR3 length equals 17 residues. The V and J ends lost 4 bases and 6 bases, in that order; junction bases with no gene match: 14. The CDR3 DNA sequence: TGTGCCAGCAGCTCCGAAAAGGACAGGGTGGTCGGCAATGAGCAGTTCTTC. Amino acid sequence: CASSSEKDRVVGNEQFF.